Included here is one TCR beta chain sequence, with context. The source of the sample is a study of monozygotic twins with inflammatory bowel disease. TCRdb reprocessed the 5' RACE reads, with one entry per CDR3 protein and no DNA. The sample's table shows 420,000 or so distinct CDR3 sequences. Germline CDR1 reads SEHNR; CDR2 reads FQNEAQ (reference sequence). The CDR3 extends over 15 amino acids. The sequenced sample was blood. The chain uses TRBV7-9 and TRBJ1-1; TCRdb designates TRBD1, a call that cannot be tested without DNA. The clonotype originates from a human donor with ulcerative colitis or Crohn's disease, or a healthy co-twin of an affected twin (not recorded which). The CDR3 is CASSPRDRGSTEAFF. Complete variable domain (other parts from reference TRBV7-9 and TRBJ1-1): DTGVSQNPRHKITKRGQNVTFRCDPISEHNRLYWYRQTLGQGPEFLTYFQNEAQLEKSRLLSDRFSAERPKGSFSTLEIQRTEQGDSAMYLCASSPRDRGSTEAFFGQGTRLTVV.